This TCR beta chain is from a study of T cells in Graves' hyperthyroidism and ophthalmopathy. From germline, CDR1 is MNHNY and CDR2 SVGAGI (reference sequence). CDR3 length: 12 amino acids. A word on this clonotype: Relative to the germline gene, one junction end is altered; a read error may explain this.

RNA transcripts were the template for amplifying TCR beta CDR3 regions. Researchers ran a first-round RT-PCR on the TCR CDR3 using the HTBI primer set. MiXCR, applied by TCRdb to the multiplex PCR reads, yields one record per CDR3 protein. Here the sample spans roughly 98,000 distinct CDR3 sequences, roughly 40% being singletons. Graves' hyperthyroidism showing no ophthalmopathy progression within 18 months was considered stable. Newly diagnosed patients aged 18 to 65 had hyperthyroidism of under 2 months' duration. Input material: peripheral blood or thyroid tissue (not recorded which). This TCR was recovered from a woman aged 25 to 39 with Graves' hyperthyroidism. The chain couples TRBV6-6 to TRBJ2-5; the D is unclear. The CDR3 is CASGKALETQCF. The CDR3 DNA reads as TGTGCCAGCGGAAAGGCCCTAGAGACCCAGTGCTTC.